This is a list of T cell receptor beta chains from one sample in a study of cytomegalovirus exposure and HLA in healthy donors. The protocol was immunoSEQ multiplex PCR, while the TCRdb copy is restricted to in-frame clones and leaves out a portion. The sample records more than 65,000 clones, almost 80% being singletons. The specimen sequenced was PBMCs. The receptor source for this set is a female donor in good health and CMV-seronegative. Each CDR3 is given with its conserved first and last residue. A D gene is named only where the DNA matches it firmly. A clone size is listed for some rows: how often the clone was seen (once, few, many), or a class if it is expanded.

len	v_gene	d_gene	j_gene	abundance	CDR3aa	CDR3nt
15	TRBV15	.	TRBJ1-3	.	CATSRARGSGNTIYF	TGTGCCACCAGCAGAGCACGGGGCTCTGGAAACACCATATATTTT
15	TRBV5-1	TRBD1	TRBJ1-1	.	CASSFGGTANTEAFF	TGCGCCAGCAGCTTTGGGGGGACAGCGAACACTGAAGCTTTCTTT
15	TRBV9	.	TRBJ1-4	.	CASSVFPGENEKLFF	TGTGCCAGCAGCGTGTTCCCAGGGGAAAACGAAAAACTGTTTTTT
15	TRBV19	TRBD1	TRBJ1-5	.	CASSIDWTGVTSQHF	TGTGCCAGTAGTATAGACTGGACAGGGGTTACTTCCCAGCATTTT
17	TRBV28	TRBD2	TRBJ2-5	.	CASSLPSGRWPQETQYF	TGTGCCAGCAGCCTACCAAGCGGGAGGTGGCCTCAAGAGACCCAGTACTTC
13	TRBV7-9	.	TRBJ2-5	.	CASSLGQQETQYF	TGTGCCAGCAGCTTAGGACAGCAAGAGACCCAGTACTTC
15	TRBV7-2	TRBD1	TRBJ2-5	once	CASSIQGAYQETQYF	TGTGCCAGCAGCATACAGGGGGCGTACCAAGAGACCCAGTACTTC
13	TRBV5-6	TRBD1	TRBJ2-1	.	CASRIQGVYEQFF	TGTGCCAGCCGAATTCAGGGGGTCTATGAGCAGTTCTTC
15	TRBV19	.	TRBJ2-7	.	CASSTSPESPYEQYF	TGTGCCAGTAGTACCTCCCCGGAGTCGCCCTACGAGCAGTACTTC
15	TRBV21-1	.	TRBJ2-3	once	CASSKGVHPVDTQYF	TGTGCCAGCAGCAAAGGTGTGCACCCGGTGGATACGCAGTATTTT
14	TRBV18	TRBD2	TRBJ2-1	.	CASSDTAGAGEQFF	TGTGCCAGCTCAGACACAGCGGGAGCAGGTGAGCAGTTCTTC
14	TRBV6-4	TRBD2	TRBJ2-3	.	CASSGAGGADTQYF	TGTGCCAGCAGTGGAGCGGGGGGCGCAGATACGCAGTATTTT
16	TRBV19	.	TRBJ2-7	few	CASSIESPGGVNEQYF	TGTGCCAGTAGTATAGAATCCCCCGGAGGGGTGAACGAGCAGTACTTC
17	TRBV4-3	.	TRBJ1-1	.	CASSQDRGGPDGTEAFF	TGCGCCAGCAGCCAAGATCGGGGGGGCCCCGATGGGACTGAAGCTTTCTTT
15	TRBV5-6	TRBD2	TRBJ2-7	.	CATSASGRSSYEQYF	TGTGCCACCAGCGCTAGCGGGAGATCATCCTACGAGCAGTACTTC
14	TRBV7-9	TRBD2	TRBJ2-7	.	CASSSSGGVGEQYF	TGTGCCAGCAGCTCTAGCGGGGGAGTGGGGGAGCAGTACTTC
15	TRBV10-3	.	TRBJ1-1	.	CAISESRGGNTEAFF	TGTGCCATCAGTGAGTCGAGGGGAGGGAACACTGAAGCTTTCTTT
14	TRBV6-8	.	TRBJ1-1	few	CASSYGGEATEAFF	TGTGCCAGCAGTTACGGAGGCGAGGCAACTGAAGCTTTCTTT
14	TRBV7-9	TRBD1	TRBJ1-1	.	CASSLGQGNTEAFF	TGTGCCAGCAGCCTGGGACAGGGGAACACTGAAGCTTTCTTT
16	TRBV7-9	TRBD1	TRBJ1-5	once	CASSLGGTGGNQPQHF	TGTGCCAGCAGCTTAGGAGGGACAGGGGGCAATCAGCCCCAGCATTTT
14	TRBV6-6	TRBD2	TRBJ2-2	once	CASGAALNTGELFF	TGTGCAAGCGGGGCAGCGCTGAACACCGGGGAGCTGTTTTTT
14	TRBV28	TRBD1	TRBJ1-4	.	CASSSGQGYEKLFF	TGTGCCAGCAGTTCCGGACAGGGTTACGAAAAACTGTTTTTT
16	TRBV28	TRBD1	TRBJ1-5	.	CASSFLVTGAGQPQHF	TGTGCCAGCAGTTTCCTTGTAACAGGGGCAGGTCAGCCCCAGCATTTT
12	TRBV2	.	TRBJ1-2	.	CASSGAGNGYTF	TGTGCCAGCAGTGGGGCAGGGAACGGCTACACCTTC
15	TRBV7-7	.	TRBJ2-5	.	CASSQRGWGQETQYF	TGTGCTAGCAGCCAAAGGGGATGGGGCCAAGAGACCCAGTACTTC
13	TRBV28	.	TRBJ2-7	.	CASSLYRAGEQYF	TGTGCCAGCAGTTTATACAGGGCGGGCGAGCAGTACTTC
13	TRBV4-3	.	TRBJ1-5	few	CASSQDSSQPQHF	TGCGCCAGCAGCCAGGACAGTTCTCAGCCCCAGCATTTT
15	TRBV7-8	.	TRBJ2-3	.	CASSLASKRTDTQYF	TGTGCCAGCAGCTTAGCTAGTAAACGCACAGATACGCAGTATTTT